These 6 T cell receptor beta chains were all obtained from the same sample, sequenced in a study of blood T cell repertoires in COVID-19. Sequencing was performed with immunoSEQ multiplex PCR; in TCRdb, only in-frame clones are kept and a portion is missing. This table holds 200,000 to 300,000 clones, 75% to 85% found once. Sequencing used peripheral blood. These receptors originate from a man in his forties or fifties who had recovered from COVID-19.

The chain is built from TRBV24-1 and TRBJ2-7, with D perhaps matching TRBD1 (6 bases). The CDR3 consists of 14 residues. Trimming removed 11 bases at V and 2 bases at J, with 18 bases between. Germline V gene sequence: CDR1 KGHDR, CDR2 SFDVKD. CDR3 sequence reads: CAISTGPPTYEQYF. CDR3 sequence (DNA): TGTGCCATCTCAACAGGGCCCCCTACCTACGAGCAGTACTTC.

This clone was found once. This rearrangement joins TRBV10-2 to TRBJ1-2; D possibly corresponds to TRBD1 (6 bases). Germline values: CDR1 WSHSY, CDR2 SAAADI. This CDR3 contains 13 residues. V shed 5 bases and J shed 6 bases, with 13 bases lying between them. This chain's CDR3 is CASSRGARDGYTF. As DNA, the CDR3 is TGCGCCAGCAGTCGGGGGGCGCGGGATGGCTACACCTTC.

The V call is TRBV4-1, the J call TRBJ2-1, with 11 bases fitting TRBD2. V was clipped by 1 base and J by 7 bases; unmatched bases: 3. CDR3 length equals 15 residues. In germline, CDR1 is MGHRA, CDR2 YSYEKL. This CDR3 is CASSQVPSGGNEQFF. CDR3 bases: TGCGCCAGCAGCCAAGTCCCTAGCGGGGGGAATGAGCAGTTCTTC.

The chain combines TRBV19 with TRBJ1-4, with 7 nucleotides matching TRBD1. This CDR3 is 16 amino acids long. V lost 5 bases, J lost 8 bases, and 14 bases stayed unmatched. Per the germline V gene, CDR1 is LNHDA and CDR2 is SQIVND (reference sequence). For the CDR3, the DNA is TGTGCCAGTAGTCATCCCCCGGGACAGTGGACCGAAAAACTGTTTTTT. Its translation is CASSHPPGQWTEKLFF.

The chain employs TRBV10-3 and TRBJ2-7, with 15 bases identical to TRBD2. The CDR3 sequence is 19 residues long. J was trimmed by 3 bases and V by 4 bases; bases with no gene match: 13. The germline CDR1 and CDR2 sequences are ENHRY and SYGVKD. The CDR3 loop reads CAISGRGLAGGPSLYEQYF. The CDR3 DNA reads as TGTGCCATCAGTGGGCGGGGACTAGCGGGAGGCCCTTCTCTCTACGAGCAGTACTTC.

V is TRBV6-6 and J is TRBJ1-3; 7 bases fit TRBD1. Germline V gene data show CDR1 as MNHNY and CDR2 as SVGAGI (reference sequence). The trim removed 8 bases at V and 7 bases at J, leaving 8 bases unmatched. This CDR3 contains 13 residues. The CDR3 DNA reads TGTGCCAGCGTTCGGACAGGCGGCAACACCATATATTTT. This translates into CASVRTGGNTIYF.